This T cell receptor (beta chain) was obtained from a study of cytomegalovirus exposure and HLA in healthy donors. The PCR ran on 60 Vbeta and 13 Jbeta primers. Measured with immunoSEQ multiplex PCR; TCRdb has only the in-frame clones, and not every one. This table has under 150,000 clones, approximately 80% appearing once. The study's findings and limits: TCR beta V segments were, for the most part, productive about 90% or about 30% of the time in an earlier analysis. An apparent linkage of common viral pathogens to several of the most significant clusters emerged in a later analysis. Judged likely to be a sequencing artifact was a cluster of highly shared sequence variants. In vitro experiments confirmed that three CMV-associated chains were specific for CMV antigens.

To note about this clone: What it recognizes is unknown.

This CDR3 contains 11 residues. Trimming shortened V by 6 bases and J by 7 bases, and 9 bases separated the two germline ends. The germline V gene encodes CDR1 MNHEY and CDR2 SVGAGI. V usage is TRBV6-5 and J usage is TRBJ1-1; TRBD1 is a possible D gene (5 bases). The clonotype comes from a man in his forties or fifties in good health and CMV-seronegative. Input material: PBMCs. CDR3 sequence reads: CASSGGGEAFF. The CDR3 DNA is TGTGCCAGCAGCGGGGGAGGTGAAGCTTTCTTT.